This record looks at one TCR beta chain sequence and its context. Its target is not known. The data derive from a study of identical twins. Study-wide results and caveats: Abundant beta clonotypes from cord blood had fewer insertions, unlike memory repertoires, which showed none.

The CDR3 sequence is 12 residues long. V dropped 2 bases and J dropped 5 bases, with 7 bases sitting between them. The V gene's germline CDR1 is SEHNR and CDR2 FQNEAQ (reference sequence). Template switching added a universal primer site, and cDNA bore unique molecular identifiers. TCRdb called the 5' RACE reads again in MiXCR, with one record for every CDR3 protein. The sample has 650,000 to 800,000 distinct CDR3 sequences, under 9% seen once. This same sample was also taken into another study, of yellow fever vaccine responses in identical twins.

Sequencing was performed on PBMCs. This TCR was recovered from a woman in her late teens or twenties in good health. This sequence joins TRBV7-9 and TRBJ2-7; no clear D. In DNA, the CDR3 is TGTGCCAGCAGCTTACTTCAACACGAGCAGTACTTC. This sequence encodes CASSLLQHEQYF.